The 27 T cell receptor beta chains below were found in one sample sequenced in a study of cytomegalovirus exposure and HLA in healthy donors. Using immunoSEQ multiplex PCR, the repertoire was profiled, and TCRdb retains in-frame clones only, with some absent. Of about 44,000 clones listed, roughly 93% are singletons. The material sequenced was PBMCs. The receptors originated from a woman aged 18-29 years in good health and CMV-seronegative.

The chain couples TRBV4-1 to TRBJ2-3; maybe TRBD2 (6 bases). In germline, CDR1 is MGHRA, CDR2 YSYEKL. Trimming took off 1 base at V and 5 bases at J, with 16 bases between the two ends. The CDR3 contains 16 residues. Here the CDR3 DNA reads TGCGCCAGCAGCCAAGGGGAAGGAGGGATTGAAGATACGCAGTATTTT. It specifies CASSQGEGGIEDTQYF.

This clone was seen only a few times. The V gene is TRBV5-1, the J gene TRBJ2-3; possible D gene TRBD2, 5 bases. V gave up 3 bases and J gave up 1 base, with 15 bases separating them. Germline-derived CDR1 and CDR2 are SGHRS and YFSETQ. This CDR3 has 16 residues. CDR3 sequence (DNA): TGCGCCAGCAGCTGGCCCCCGGGGAGAGGCACAGATACGCAGTATTTT. It specifies CASSWPPGRGTDTQYF.

A single count supports this clone. The V call is TRBV12-5, the J call TRBJ2-3; 8 bases map to TRBD2. Germline CDR1 is LGHNT and CDR2 is FRNRAP. There are 15 residues in the CDR3. V gave up 6 bases and J gave up 1 base; unmatched junction bases: 6. The CDR3 reads CASGPGLGGTDTQYF. DNA for the CDR3: TGTGCTAGTGGCCCGGGACTAGGGGGCACAGATACGCAGTATTTT.

The chain combines TRBV7-2 with TRBJ2-3; 11 nucleotides align to TRBD2. CDR3 length: 16 amino acids. Germline values: CDR1 SGHTA, CDR2 FQGNSA. V lost 1 base and J lost 3; bases outside the gene matches: 3. This chain's CDR3 is CASSLELAGATDTQYF. The DNA of the CDR3 is TGTGCCAGCAGCTTAGAACTAGCGGGAGCAACAGATACGCAGTATTTT.

This sequence joins TRBV7-3 and TRBJ2-1, with 9 bases identical to TRBD2. Germline V gene lookup returns CDR1 SGHTA and CDR2 FQGTGA. The CDR3 has 12 amino acids. Unmatched junction bases numbered 3, after V lost 5 bases and J lost 10 bases. The CDR3 spells CASSDLAGEQFF. For the CDR3, the DNA is TGTGCCAGCAGCGACCTAGCGGGGGAGCAGTTCTTC.

The chain links TRBV27 to TRBJ2-2; D unclear. Deletions cut 0 bases from V and 0 bases from J, with 5 bases between. Germline CDR1 MNHEY, CDR2 SMNVEV (reference sequence). The CDR3 consists of 15 residues. CDR3 DNA sequence: TGTGCCAGCAGTTTATCTTTCGCGAACACCGGGGAGCTGTTTTTT. This codes for CASSLSFANTGELFF.

The chain combines TRBV5-1 with TRBJ1-1; no definite D call. The V gene's germline CDR1 is SGHRS and CDR2 YFSETQ. With 0 bases removed from V and 1 base from J, the gap between germline ends came to 10 bases. The CDR3 sequence is 15 residues long. The DNA of the CDR3 is TGCGCCAGCAGCTTGGATGGGCACTCGAACACTGAAGCTTTCTTT. Translated: CASSLDGHSNTEAFF.

This chain connects TRBV10-2 to TRBJ2-1; 7 bases line up with TRBD2. The CDR3 covers 13 residues. Germline values: CDR1 WSHSY, CDR2 SAAADI. V was pared by 7 bases and J by 10 bases, with 10 bases of the junction left unmatched. DNA of the CDR3: TGCGCCAGCATCACCAGACTAGCACGGGAGCAGTTCTTC. The encoded protein is CASITRLAREQFF.

The chain combines TRBV2 with TRBJ2-2; the D gene is possibly TRBD2 (5 bases). There are 15 residues in the CDR3. Trimming pared 7 bases from V and 7 bases from J, leaving 19 bases between. Germline assignment: CDR1 SNHLY and CDR2 FYNNEI. The CDR3 protein is CASKWVREGGGELFF. CDR3 DNA sequence: TGTGCCAGCAAATGGGTCAGAGAGGGCGGCGGGGAGCTGTTTTTT.

In the case of this clone: Within the sample, other DNA sequences also encode this same CDR3. The V and J genes are TRBV27 and TRBJ1-1; D gene unclear. V shed 3 bases and J shed 3 bases, with 8 bases lying between them. The CDR3 contains 13 residues. Per the germline V gene, CDR1 is MNHEY and CDR2 is SMNVEV (reference sequence). The CDR3 DNA follows: TGTGCCAGCAGTTTGGAGGGAGACACTGAAGCTTTCTTT. Translated: CASSLEGDTEAFF.

The chain employs TRBV4-1 and TRBJ2-2, with 7 bases that match TRBD1. The CDR3 sequence is 16 residues long. V shed 4 bases, J shed 5 bases, and the junction held 10 bases outside the gene matches. The germline gives CDR1 MGHRA, CDR2 YSYEKL. The CDR3 DNA reads TGCGCCAGCAGCCGCAACCAGGGGGTTGGGACCGGGGAGCTGTTTTTT. Protein product: CASSRNQGVGTGELFF.

This sequence joins TRBV6-1 and TRBJ1-2; no firm D call. This CDR3 is 15 amino acids long. The germline V and J ends were trimmed by 1 base and 0 bases, with 9 bases remaining between them. Looked up from germline, CDR1 is MNHNS and CDR2 is SASEGT. This chain's CDR3 is CASSEGVEPNYGYTF. CDR3 nucleotide sequence: TGTGCCAGCAGTGAAGGTGTGGAGCCTAACTATGGCTACACCTTC.

The V gene is TRBV10-1, the J gene TRBJ2-1; TRBD1 matches 7 bases. Germline V gives CDR1 WNHNN, CDR2 SYGVQD (reference sequence). J was trimmed by 4 bases and V by 8 bases; bases with no gene match: 8. The length of the CDR3 is 14 residues. This chain's CDR3 is CASSQGISYNEQFF. DNA of the CDR3: TGCGCCAGCTCACAGGGGATTTCTTACAATGAGCAGTTCTTC.

The count of this clone is one. The rearrangement joins TRBV5-1 to TRBJ2-7; TRBD1 matches 8 bases. CDR1 is SGHRS, CDR2 YFSETQ, per germline. There are 14 residues in the CDR3. V gave up 4 bases and J gave up 1 base; unmatched junction bases: 4. CDR3 sequence: CASSLGQDSYEQYF. In DNA, the CDR3 is TGCGCCAGCAGCCTGGGACAGGATTCCTACGAGCAGTACTTC.

J is TRBJ2-7 and V is TRBV20-1; D might be TRBD2 (5 bases). The germline V and J ends were trimmed by 5 bases and 6 bases, with 11 bases remaining between them. Germline assignment: CDR1 DFQATT and CDR2 SNEGSKA (reference sequence). The CDR3 extends over 11 amino acids. The CDR3 nucleotides read TGCAGTGCTCGTTATAGCGCCGAGCAGTACTTC. Amino acid sequence: CSARYSAEQYF.

The chain uses TRBV28 and TRBJ1-6; D gene uncertain. This CDR3 has 14 residues. With 3 bases removed from V and 6 bases from J, the gap between germline ends came to 9 bases. In germline, CDR1 is MDHEN, CDR2 SYDVKM. The CDR3 is CASSFLSGNSPLHF. The CDR3 coding sequence is TGTGCCAGCAGTTTCCTATCTGGTAATTCACCCCTCCACTTT. Complete variable domain (other parts from reference TRBV28 and TRBJ1-6): DVKVTQSSRYLVKRTGEKVFLECVQDMDHENMFWYRQDPGLGLRLIYFSYDVKMKEKGDIPEGYSVSREKKERFSLILESASTNQTSMYLCASSFLSGNSPLHFGNGTRLTVT.

The gene calls are TRBV7-9 and TRBJ1-1; a weak D match, TRBD1 (6 bases). V lost 4 bases, J lost 2 bases, and 11 bases lay in between. The CDR3 is made up of 14 amino acids. CDR1 and CDR2 from the germline V gene are SEHNR and FQNEAQ (reference sequence). DNA for the CDR3: TGTGCCAGCAGCTCCCGACAGGTTAACACTGAAGCTTTCTTT. Its protein is CASSSRQVNTEAFF.

The chain employs TRBV2 and TRBJ2-1, with 10 bases lining up with TRBD2. The CDR3 covers 15 residues. CDR1 and CDR2 from the germline V gene are SNHLY and FYNNEI. The V segment lost 2 bases and the J segment 8 bases; nucleotides outside the gene matches: 6. CDR3 region: CASSEKLAGVHEQFF. For the CDR3, the DNA is TGTGCCAGCAGTGAAAAGCTAGCGGGAGTTCATGAGCAGTTCTTC.

The J gene is TRBJ2-5, the V gene TRBV10-2; D unresolved. CDR3 size: 14 residues. Germline V gene data show CDR1 as WSHSY and CDR2 as SAAADI. V was clipped by 8 bases and J by 2 bases, with 15 bases between them. The CDR3 reads CASSSEAVQETQYF. The CDR3 nucleotides read TGCGCCAGCTCGTCTGAGGCAGTACAAGAGACCCAGTACTTC.

The genes are TRBV9 and TRBJ1-1; TRBD1 might be the D (6 bases). The V end was cut by 4 bases, the J end by 4 bases, with 14 bases between. The CDR3 covers 14 residues. Germline lookup yields CDR1 SGDLS and CDR2 YYNGEE. The CDR3 spells CASSPEGDFTEAFF. For the CDR3, the DNA is TGTGCCAGCAGCCCCGAGGGGGATTTCACTGAAGCTTTCTTT.

The chain has TRBV6-6 and TRBJ2-3; 10 bases are shared with TRBD2. V trimming: 2 bases; J trimming: 4 bases; junction bases outside the gene matches: 3. This CDR3 is built from 15 residues. Germline V gene lookup returns CDR1 MNHNY and CDR2 SVGAGI (reference sequence). CDR3 DNA: TGTGCCAGCAGTTACCTAGGGACTAGCGCAGATACGCAGTATTTT. Its protein product is CASSYLGTSADTQYF.

The rearrangement uses TRBV11-1 and TRBJ2-6; no reliable D call. CDR1 and CDR2 from the germline V gene are SGHAT and FQDESV (reference sequence). This CDR3 is built from 16 residues. The V gene lost 0 bases and the J gene lost 1 base, with 7 bases spanning the gap. Here the CDR3 reads CASSLAELSGANVLTF. The CDR3 DNA reads as TGTGCCAGCAGCTTAGCCGAGTTATCTGGGGCCAACGTCCTGACTTTC.

The CDR3 loop is CASSEGLAGASYNEQFF. CDR3 nucleotides: TGTGCCAGCAGTGAAGGGCTAGCGGGGGCCTCATACAATGAGCAGTTCTTC. The V and J genes are TRBV6-1 and TRBJ2-1; 10 positions agree with TRBD2. Germline V lookup: CDR1 MNHNS, CDR2 SASEGT. The CDR3 has 17 amino acids. After removal of 1 base from V and 4 bases from J, the junction contained 7 bases not matched to a gene.

The rearrangement links TRBV9 to TRBJ1-2; 8 bases fit TRBD1. This CDR3 comprises 12 residues. V shed 4 bases, J shed 7 bases, and the junction held 3 bases outside the gene matches. Germline-derived CDR1 and CDR2 are SGDLS and YYNGEE. The chain's CDR3 is CASSPGQAGYTF. The CDR3 DNA reads TGTGCCAGCAGCCCGGGACAGGCTGGCTACACCTTC.

The J gene is TRBJ2-7, the V gene TRBV28; 8 bases line up with TRBD1. J gave up 5 bases and V 6 bases, and 9 bases lay outside the gene matches. Germline CDR1 and CDR2: MDHEN and SYDVKM. CDR3 length equals 14 residues. The CDR3: CASRPWTGRDEQYF. CDR3 nucleotide sequence: TGTGCCAGCAGGCCATGGACAGGGCGGGACGAGCAGTACTTC.

This chain joins TRBV6-1 and TRBJ2-1; 8 bases fit TRBD2. The CDR3 sequence is 15 residues long. The J segment lost 4 bases and the V segment lost 8 bases, leaving 10 bases of the junction unmatched. Per germline, CDR1 MNHNS and CDR2 SASEGT. The CDR3 bases are TGTGCCAGCGCAAGGGCTAGCGGGCCTTACAATGAGCAGTTCTTC. This gives the protein CASARASGPYNEQFF.

The chain uses TRBV25-1 and TRBJ2-2; the D gene is possibly TRBD2 (6 bases). The CDR3 loop spans 12 amino acids. Germline V gene sequence: CDR1 MGHDK, CDR2 SYGVNS. V was cut by 8 bases and J by 6 bases, with 10 bases left in between. DNA for the CDR3: TGTGCCAGCGGGAGGACGCCCGGGGAGCTGTTTTTT. It codes for CASGRTPGELFF.